Sequencing of this T cell receptor beta chain was carried out in a study of CD8 T cells in Susac syndrome. This clonotype was counted a single time. The T cells that were sequenced for TCR beta were CD8+ and CD4+ cells from blood. All included Susac syndrome patients satisfied recently defined diagnostic criteria for definite or probable disease. This CDR3 region has 16 residues. The V end was cut by 0 bases, the J end by 4 bases, with 15 bases between. Germline V gene lookup returns CDR1 MGHRA and CDR2 YSYEKL. Reverse transcription of about 0.5 to 1 ug RNA was carried out with random hexamers. MiXCR, run by TCRdb on the immunoSEQ multiplex PCR reads, gives a single entry per CDR3 protein. The table lists 65,000 to 85,000 distinct CDR3 sequences, 85% to 95% of them singletons.

The sample taken for sequencing was CD8+ T cells from PBMCs. The source of this sequence is a human donor with Susac syndrome. V and J are TRBV4-1 and TRBJ1-2; D is possibly TRBD1 (5 bases). The CDR3 region has the DNA TGCGCCAGCAGCCAAGAGTTAGCAGGGCCGGGCTATGGCTACACCTTC. Its protein is CASSQELAGPGYGYTF.